One T cell receptor beta chain is described in this entry. Its antigen remains unidentified. Trimming stripped 2 bases from V and 2 bases from J, with 16 bases between. The V gene's germline CDR1 is SGHAT and CDR2 FQNNGV. The CDR3 spans 18 residues. TCRdb processed the 5' RACE reads anew with MiXCR; each CDR3 protein has one entry. The sample has 330,000 or so distinct CDR3 sequences; 6.5% to 10% are singletons. The data were obtained in a study of CD8 T cells in ankylosing spondylitis. The study's findings and limits: The authors reported significant enrichment of disease-linked clones in matched ankylosing spondylitis synovial fluid. Several of the motif variants were reported before in synovial fluid and blood from reactive arthritis. Apparently characteristic of ankylosing spondylitis blood was a TCR beta motif (roughly eight highly homologous variants).

V is TRBV11-2 and J is TRBJ2-6; D call uncertain. What was sequenced was blood, either unsorted or a sorted T cell fraction (not recorded which). The sequence was obtained from a male donor with ankylosing spondylitis. The CDR3 DNA reads TGTGCCAGCAGCTTAAGCATGCTGCCAGTTGCTGGGGCCAACGTCCTGACTTTC. It translates to CASSLSMLPVAGANVLTF.